Only a few counts were recorded for the clone carrying this TCR beta chain. TCRdb passed the RT-PCR reads through MiXCR, listing each CDR3 protein once. The data hold 95,000 to 120,000 distinct CDR3 sequences, with 35% to 45% observed a single time. The sample is drawn from a study of patients and donors after allogeneic stem cell transplantation. The CDR3 totals 13 residues. Losses at the gene ends were 3 bases for V and 5 bases for J; bases not matched to a gene: 3. Germline V gives CDR1 MNHEY, CDR2 SVGEGT. This clonotype originated in a human donor who was either an allogeneic HSCT recipient or a stem cell or donor lymphocyte infusion donor (not recorded which). It is not recorded whose cells these are; they may come from a transplant donor. Sequenced material: blood, either unsorted or a sorted T cell fraction (not recorded which). J is TRBJ1-2 and V is TRBV6-2 or TRBV6-3, with 7 nucleotides matching TRBD1. The chain's CDR3 is CASSYRDRYGYTF. CDR3 bases: TGTGCCAGCAGTTATCGGGACAGATATGGCTACACCTTC.